Each of the 31 T cell receptor beta chains below was sequenced from the same sample in a study of Ad26.COV2.S vaccination and SARS-CoV-2 variants. Profiling relied on immunoSEQ multiplex PCR, and the TCRdb table lists in-frame clones only, not all of them. The sample lists fewer than 500,000 clones, around 91% occurring once. Treatment described: 15 to 20 received Ad26.COV2.S at low or high dose, single or two shots; several received placebo; per-sample allocation not given. Following the first vaccine or placebo injection, samples were taken on day 63. The sequencing here drew on peripheral blood, taken in a trial of Ad26.COV2.S vaccine versus placebo. The receptors were gathered from a person aged 18-60 years who received the Ad26.COV2.S COVID-19 vaccine or a placebo.

The chain couples TRBV10-3 to TRBJ2-5, with D possibly called TRBD1 or TRBD2 (5 bases each). This CDR3 has 16 residues. Germline CDR1 is ENHRY and CDR2 is SYGVKD. V was cut by 2 bases and J by 0 bases, with 13 bases left in between. In DNA, the CDR3 is TGTGCCATCAGTGAGCCGGCGACGGGACACCAAGAGACCCAGTACTTC. This codes for CAISEPATGHQETQYF.

V usage is TRBV7-2 and J usage is TRBJ2-2, with 10 bases matching TRBD1. Germline trimming cut 4 bases from V and 7 bases from J; bases unmatched to any gene: 6. The CDR3 is made up of 15 amino acids. Germline CDR1 is SGHTA and CDR2 is FQGNSA. CDR3 coding DNA: TGTGCCAGCAGCTCCGACAGGGGGCAGGGCGGGGAGCTGTTTTTT. Translated, it gives CASSSDRGQGGELFF.

The chain joins TRBV11-3 to TRBJ2-1, with a possible D match to TRBD1 (6 bases). Deletions cut 5 bases from V and 3 bases from J, with 14 bases between. Germline assignment: CDR1 SGHNT and CDR2 YENEEA. The CDR3 extends over 15 amino acids. The CDR3 loop is CASSTQGGGYNEQFF. In nucleotides, the CDR3 is TGTGCCAGCAGCACACAGGGTGGGGGCTACAATGAGCAGTTCTTC.

The chain couples TRBV14 to TRBJ2-1; D remains ambiguous. CDR1 SGHDN and CDR2 FVKESK come from the germline V gene. V was trimmed by 0 bases and J by 3 bases, leaving 3 bases between them. The CDR3 extends over 13 amino acids. CDR3 nucleotides: TGTGCCAGCAGCCAAGATTACTACAATGAGCAGTTCTTC. Protein: CASSQDYYNEQFF.

The rearrangement joins TRBV6-1 to TRBJ2-1; no firm D call. V gave up 3 bases and J gave up 5 bases, with 14 bases separating them. Germline loops: CDR1 MNHNS, CDR2 SASEGT. This CDR3 has 15 amino acids. CDR3 protein: CASSEDAAFHNEQFF. The DNA for the CDR3 is TGTGCCAGCAGTGAGGACGCGGCATTCCACAATGAGCAGTTCTTC.

This rearrangement joins TRBV5-5 to TRBJ1-1; D call uncertain. Deletions cut 6 bases from V and 3 bases from J, with 12 bases between. Germline CDR1 and CDR2: SGHKS and YYEKEE (reference sequence). The CDR3 extends over 13 amino acids. The CDR3 spells CASNPRADTEAFF. The CDR3 DNA reads TGTGCCAGCAACCCTAGGGCGGACACTGAAGCTTTCTTT. The whole variable domain, filled in from reference TRBV5-5 and TRBJ1-1, reads DAGVTQSPTHLIKTRGQQVTLRCSPISGHKSVSWYQQVLGQGPQFIFQYYEKEERGRGNFPDRFSARQFPNYSSELNVNALLLGDSALYLCASNPRADTEAFFGQGTRLTVV.

The chain couples TRBV6-1 to TRBJ2-2, with D unclear. The CDR3 consists of 14 residues. Trimming shortened V by 3 bases and J by 3 bases, and 8 bases separated the two germline ends. CDR1 and CDR2 from the germline V gene are MNHNS and SASEGT. CDR3 protein: CASSEGSDTGELFF. The DNA for the CDR3 is TGTGCCAGCAGTGAGGGGTCAGACACCGGGGAGCTGTTTTTT.

The gene calls are TRBV9 and TRBJ1-2; D may be TRBD1 (6 bases). Trimming took off 3 bases at V and 8 bases at J, with 11 bases between the two ends. CDR1 and CDR2 from the germline V gene are SGDLS and YYNGEE. CDR3 length: 12 residues. Here the CDR3 DNA reads TGTGCCAGCAGCGGGACAGTCCAGGGCTACACCTTC. It is translated as CASSGTVQGYTF.

V gene TRBV28 combines with J gene TRBJ1-1; perhaps TRBD1 as D (5 bases). Per germline, CDR1 MDHEN and CDR2 SYDVKM. This CDR3 comprises 13 residues. V was cut by 8 bases and J by 3 bases, with 13 bases left in between. Here the CDR3 reads CASLGGIDTEAFF. DNA of the CDR3: TGTGCCAGCCTCGGGGGGATCGACACTGAAGCTTTCTTT.

The DNA of the CDR3 is TGTGCCAGCAGTGAGGGCCAGTCAAGCTATCAGCCCCAGCATTTT. Translation: CASSEGQSSYQPQHF. The chain uses TRBV2 and TRBJ1-5; D is unresolved. CDR1 and CDR2 (germline): SNHLY, FYNNEI. This CDR3 spans 15 amino acids. Trimming took off 3 bases at V and 5 bases at J, with 14 bases between the two ends.

This clone occurred once. J is TRBJ2-7 and V is TRBV5-1; 7 nucleotides align to TRBD1. Looked up from germline, CDR1 is SGHRS and CDR2 is YFSETQ. V shed 1 base, J shed 3 bases, and the junction held 4 bases outside the gene matches. CDR3 size: 14 residues. CDR3 protein: CASSLRSGGYEQYF. The CDR3 region has the DNA TGCGCCAGCAGCTTGCGCTCAGGGGGCTACGAGCAGTACTTC.

The chain joins TRBV29-1 to TRBJ2-3; D is unresolved. V was cut by 6 bases and J by 0 bases, with 7 bases left in between. Per germline, CDR1 SQVTM and CDR2 ANQGSEA. The CDR3 runs to 12 residues. The CDR3 loop is CSVVISTDTQYF. CDR3 nucleotides: TGCAGCGTAGTAATAAGCACAGATACGCAGTATTTT.

J is TRBJ2-1 and V is TRBV15; 7 bases align to TRBD1. V shed 1 base and J 8 bases; nucleotides not matched to a gene: 8. The CDR3 is made up of 15 amino acids. The V gene's germline CDR1 is LNHNV and CDR2 YYDKDF (reference sequence). The CDR3 spells CATSRAFQGVYEQFF. The DNA of the CDR3 is TGTGCCACCAGCAGAGCCTTTCAGGGGGTCTATGAGCAGTTCTTC.

The rearrangement links TRBV3-1 (or the pseudogene TRBV3-2) to TRBJ1-2; 7 nucleotides match TRBD1. The CDR3 spans 16 residues. V was clipped by 0 bases and J by 4 bases; unmatched bases: 8. CDR1 and CDR2 (germline): LGHDT, YNNKEL (reference sequence). The CDR3 region has the DNA TGTGCCAGCAGCCAAGATGGTCTCCCAGGGGGCTATGGCTACACCTTC. Its translation is CASSQDGLPGGYGYTF.

This clone was seen once. This chain connects TRBV13 to TRBJ2-7; 7 positions agree with TRBD2. The CDR3 length is 16 residues. J was trimmed by 0 bases and V by 8 bases; bases with no gene match: 13. Germline V gene sequence: CDR1 PRHDT, CDR2 FYEKMQ (reference sequence). Written as DNA, the CDR3 is TGTGCCAGCTCCCCGGGAGGCGGGGCGAGCTCCTACGAGCAGTACTTC. Translating it yields CASSPGGGASSYEQYF.

The chain is built from TRBV5-1 and TRBJ1-1, with D tentatively TRBD1 (6 bases). This CDR3 is 14 amino acids long. Deletions cut 2 bases from V and 1 base from J, with 9 bases between. Germline CDR1 and CDR2: SGHRS and YFSETQ. In DNA, the CDR3 is TGCGCCAGCAGCTTTGGAGGGGGGAACACTGAAGCTTTCTTT. This encodes CASSFGGGNTEAFF.

This clone was found once. The chain carries TRBV28 and TRBJ2-3; D is undetermined. The germline V and J ends were trimmed by 1 base and 4 bases, with 6 bases remaining between them. Germline CDR1 is MDHEN and CDR2 is SYDVKM. The CDR3 covers 13 residues. The CDR3 DNA reads as TGTGCCAGCAGTTTATTAGGGTCAGATACGCAGTATTTT. Translated, it gives CASSLLGSDTQYF.

This chain links TRBV27 with TRBJ2-7; D unresolved. V dropped 3 bases and J dropped 2 bases, with 11 bases sitting between them. CDR1 and CDR2 from the germline V gene are MNHEY and SMNVEV (reference sequence). The CDR3 has 14 amino acids. CDR3 in DNA: TGTGCCAGCAGTTTTGCGGATCCGACCTACGAGCAGTACTTC. Translating gives CASSFADPTYEQYF.

This chain joins TRBV19 and TRBJ2-1; D unclear. The germline V gene encodes CDR1 LNHDA and CDR2 SQIVND (reference sequence). The CDR3 sequence is 15 residues long. V dropped 1 base and J dropped 0 bases, with 7 bases sitting between them. The CDR3 coding sequence is TGTGCCAGTAGTATAGTGAGGTCCTCCTACAATGAGCAGTTCTTC. Its translation: CASSIVRSSYNEQFF.

The genes are TRBV7-2 and TRBJ2-5, with D uncertain. The CDR3 is 11 residues long. The V and J ends lost 4 bases and 6 bases respectively, with 6 bases between them. In germline, CDR1 is SGHTA, CDR2 FQGNSA. The CDR3 reads CASSWHQTQYF. In DNA form, the CDR3 reads TGTGCCAGCAGCTGGCATCAGACCCAGTACTTC.

This chain connects TRBV6-4 to TRBJ2-1, with 7 bases aligning to TRBD2. With 2 bases clipped from V and 8 bases from J, the junction kept 3 bases outside the gene matches. CDR3 size: 13 residues. Germline values: CDR1 MRHNA, CDR2 SNTAGT. The CDR3 DNA follows: TGTGCCAGCAGTGACGGTGGGGGGGATGAGCAGTTCTTC. Amino acid sequence: CASSDGGGDEQFF.

The rearrangement links TRBV6-6 to TRBJ2-7; 14 bases fit TRBD2. The germline CDR1 and CDR2 sequences are MNHNY and SVGAGI (reference sequence). V shed 0 bases and J 5 bases; nucleotides not matched to a gene: 3. The CDR3 length is 16 residues. The CDR3 reads CASSYSLGLAGDEQYF. DNA of the CDR3: TGTGCCAGCAGTTACTCGCTGGGACTAGCGGGAGACGAGCAGTACTTC.

This sequence joins TRBV11-3 and TRBJ2-3, with 7 nucleotides matching TRBD1. Germline values: CDR1 SGHNT, CDR2 YENEEA. The CDR3 has 15 amino acids. The J segment lost 4 bases and the V segment lost 5 bases, leaving 9 bases of the junction unmatched. The CDR3 spells CASSPGKGGSDTQYF. CDR3 bases: TGTGCCAGCAGCCCCGGTAAAGGGGGCTCAGATACGCAGTATTTT.

V is TRBV16 and J is TRBJ1-4; D not resolved. CDR1 is KGHSY and CDR2 is FQNENV in the germline V gene. V lost 4 bases, J lost 7 bases, and 13 bases lay in between. The CDR3 has 14 residues. The CDR3 loop is CASSPQRIGEKLFF. For the CDR3, the DNA is TGTGCCAGCAGCCCGCAGAGAATCGGTGAAAAACTGTTTTTT.

The V call is TRBV29-1, the J call TRBJ1-1; D remains unclear. Trimming shortened V by 5 bases and J by 2 bases, and 9 bases separated the two germline ends. The germline CDR1 and CDR2 sequences are SQVTM and ANQGSEA. The CDR3 is made up of 12 amino acids. In DNA form, the CDR3 reads TGCAGCGTTCAGCCGTCTAACACTGAAGCTTTCTTT. It specifies CSVQPSNTEAFF.

CDR3 sequence (DNA): TGCGCCAGCAGCCAAGATCGTACTTCTGGAAACACCATATATTTT. This gives the protein CASSQDRTSGNTIYF. The gene calls are TRBV4-3 and TRBJ1-3, with D uncertain. The germline gives CDR1 LGHNA, CDR2 YSLEER. The CDR3 contains 15 residues. V was clipped by 0 bases and J by 1 base, with 7 bases between them.

The rearrangement links TRBV5-1 to TRBJ1-6; TRBD1 might be the D (6 bases). The CDR3 spans 16 residues. Germline CDR1 is SGHRS and CDR2 is YFSETQ. The V gene lost 5 bases and the J gene lost 3 bases, with 15 bases spanning the gap. The DNA of the CDR3 is TGCGCCAGCAGTCGGTTGGGGGACAACTATAATTCACCCCTCCACTTT. Translating it yields CASSRLGDNYNSPLHF.

The CDR3 is CASPVPWDTGELFF. In DNA, the CDR3 is TGTGCCAGCCCCGTTCCTTGGGACACCGGGGAGCTGTTTTTT. The chain uses TRBV6-5 and TRBJ2-2, with D unresolved. The V and J ends lost 8 bases and 3 bases respectively, with 13 bases between them. CDR1 is MNHEY and CDR2 is SVGAGI in the germline V gene. This CDR3 region has 14 residues.

The rearrangement joins TRBV19 to TRBJ1-5, with D perhaps TRBD1 (6 bases). Germline V gene sequence: CDR1 LNHDA, CDR2 SQIVND (reference sequence). Trimming removed 0 bases at V and 6 bases at J, with 9 bases between. This CDR3 comprises 14 residues. The CDR3 here is CASSIEGGAQPQHF. Written as DNA, the CDR3 is TGTGCCAGTAGTATAGAGGGGGGCGCTCAGCCCCAGCATTTT.

This clone was observed once. The chain recombines TRBV19 with TRBJ2-1; 12 bases are a match to TRBD2. V shed 3 bases, J shed 7 bases, and the junction held 7 bases outside the gene matches. The CDR3 length is 16 residues. CDR1 LNHDA and CDR2 SQIVND come from the germline V gene (reference sequence). CDR3 protein: CASSINLGLAGNEQFF. CDR3 bases: TGTGCCAGTAGTATCAACCTCGGACTAGCGGGAAATGAGCAGTTCTTC.

The rearrangement uses TRBV12-3 or TRBV12-4 and TRBJ2-5; the D call may be TRBD1 or TRBD2 (5 bases each). The CDR3 consists of 12 residues. V lost 5 bases and J lost 4, with 8 bases in between. In DNA, the CDR3 is TGTGCCAGCAGTCTCGGGACAGAGACCCAGTACTTC. Its protein product is CASSLGTETQYF.